Below, 25 T cell receptor beta chains from the same sample are listed, as sequenced in a study of regulatory T cells in long-lasting Graves disease. Construction of TCR beta libraries relied on iRepertoire HTBI primers and on Arm-PCR targeting CDR3 regions. TCRdb used MiXCR to reprocess the multiplex PCR reads, holding one entry per CDR3 protein. This table holds more than 300,000 distinct CDR3 sequences, about 12% found once. Time point meaning: newly diagnosed GD, antithyroid drugs for less than 3 months. Isolated PBMC RNA provided the starting material for the TCR library. This same sample was also part of a study on T cells in Graves' hyperthyroidism and ophthalmopathy.

Sequenced here: peripheral blood mononuclear cells (PBMCs), sampled at new diagnosis, from a patient treated with antithyroid drugs. These receptors all stem from a young woman with Graves disease.

This clonotype was seen many times. The V and J genes are TRBV7-2 and TRBJ2-3; D might be TRBD1 (5 bases). V lost 5 bases to trimming and J lost 7 bases, with 10 bases between them. Germline values: CDR1 SGHTA, CDR2 FQGNSA. This CDR3 has 12 residues. CDR3 sequence reads: CASSRTGNTQYF. The CDR3 DNA reads TGTGCCAGCAGCCGCACAGGAAATACGCAGTATTTT.

The sample holds a few counts of this clonotype. The chain carries TRBV4-1 and TRBJ2-5; D is uncertain. Trimming shortened V by 0 bases and J by 7 bases, and 12 bases separated the two germline ends. The CDR3 runs 14 residues. CDR1 and CDR2 from the germline V gene are MGHRA and YSYEKL. CDR3 DNA: TGCGCCAGCAGCCAAGAACCGGTCGGCGGGACCCAGTACTTC. As protein: CASSQEPVGGTQYF.

This clonotype was seen once. This may be a read error: a much more frequent sequence differs by one nucleotide. The chain joins TRBV12-3 or TRBV12-4 to TRBJ2-1, with unresolved D. The CDR3 sequence is 14 residues long. CDR3 sequence: CTSSIHPPYNEQFF. DNA of the CDR3: TGTACCAGCAGTATCCACCCCCCTTACAATGAGCAGTTCTTC.

This clonotype appeared many times. The chain uses TRBV6-2 or TRBV6-3 and TRBJ2-5; possibly TRBD2 for D (6 bases). This CDR3 comprises 15 residues. Germline lookup yields CDR1 MNHEY and CDR2 SVGEGT. Trimming left V 0 bases short and J 5 bases short, with 13 bases between. CDR3 loop: CASSYSAGPEETQYF. The CDR3 DNA reads as TGTGCCAGCAGTTACTCGGCGGGACCCGAGGAGACCCAGTACTTC.

The chain joins TRBV6-5 to TRBJ2-1; 12 bases are a match to TRBD2. Germline V lookup: CDR1 MNHEY, CDR2 SVGAGI. The CDR3 runs to 15 residues. The J segment lost 12 bases and the V segment lost 0 bases, leaving 6 bases of the junction unmatched. The CDR3 sequence is CASSYSRLAGEGQFF. DNA for the CDR3: TGTGCCAGCAGTTACTCAAGACTAGCGGGAGAGGGGCAGTTCTTC.

This clonotype was seen a few times. The V call is TRBV3-1, the J call TRBJ1-5, with 8 positions matching TRBD1. CDR3 size: 16 residues. The J segment lost 3 bases and the V segment lost 1 base, leaving 5 bases of the junction unmatched. Per the germline V gene, CDR1 is LGHDT and CDR2 is YNNKEL (reference sequence). CDR3 residues: CASSQGTGNLNQPQHF. CDR3 DNA sequence: TGTGCCAGCAGCCAAGGGACAGGGAACCTCAATCAGCCCCAGCATTTT.

This clonotype was seen many times. The CDR3 DNA sequence: TGTGCCAGCACCCGTCGAGGGCTATCGCCTTACAATGAGCAGTTCTTC. Residues: CASTRRGLSPYNEQFF. The V gene is TRBV12-3 or TRBV12-4, the J gene TRBJ2-1, with a possible D match to TRBD2 (5 bases). V was trimmed by 7 bases and J by 4 bases, leaving 20 bases between them. The CDR3 totals 16 residues.

This clonotype was recorded many times. The chain couples TRBV11-2 to TRBJ2-1; D is possibly TRBD2 (6 bases). From germline, CDR1 is SGHAT and CDR2 FQNNGV. The V end was cut by 1 base, the J end by 1 base, with 11 bases between. The CDR3 totals 16 residues. This chain's CDR3 is CASSLAPGRSYNEQFF. The CDR3 bases are TGTGCCAGCAGCTTAGCCCCAGGGAGGTCCTACAATGAGCAGTTCTTC. The variable domain in full, with the rest retrieved from reference TRBV11-2 and TRBJ2-1, is EAGVAQSPRYKIIEKRQSVAFWCNPISGHATLYWYQQILGQGPKLLIQFQNNGVVDDSQLPKDRFSAERLKGVDSTLKIQPAKLEDSAVYLCASSLAPGRSYNEQFFGPGTRLTVL.

This clonotype was recorded at least ten times. This chain uses TRBV2 with TRBJ2-2, with D perhaps matching TRBD1 (6 bases). Germline CDR1 reads SNHLY; CDR2 reads FYNNEI. V lost 8 bases, J lost 2 bases, and 12 bases lay in between. This CDR3 has 14 amino acids. The CDR3, as DNA: TGTGCCAGCTACAACAGGGATAACACCGGGGAGCTGTTTTTT. It encodes CASYNRDNTGELFF. The full variable domain, completed using reference TRBV2 and TRBJ2-2, is EPEVTQTPSHQVTQMGQEVILRCVPISNHLYFYWYRQILGQKVEFLVSFYNNEISEKSEIFDDQFSVERPDGSNFTLKIRSTKLEDSAMYFCASYNRDNTGELFFGEGSRLTVL.

This clonotype was observed many times. This chain joins TRBV28 and TRBJ2-7; D is perhaps TRBD1 (6 bases). V was shortened by 8 bases and J by 2 bases, with 16 bases between the two germline ends. Germline V gene sequence: CDR1 MDHEN, CDR2 SYDVKM. The CDR3 has 14 residues. DNA for the CDR3: TGTGCCAGCCGCCTGTGGGGGCCAACCTACGAGCAGTACTTC. As protein: CASRLWGPTYEQYF.

This clonotype has ten or more counts. V and J are TRBV7-3 and TRBJ1-1, with D possibly being TRBD1 (5 bases). Trimming left V 2 bases short and J 0 bases short, with 13 bases between. The CDR3 runs 16 residues. The germline gives CDR1 SGHTA, CDR2 FQGTGA. The CDR3 nucleotides read TGTGCCAGCAGCTTAGAGGGGCCGATCATGAACACTGAAGCTTTCTTT. It is translated as CASSLEGPIMNTEAFF.

In this sample, this clonotype turned up many times. The chain carries TRBV12-3 or TRBV12-4 and TRBJ2-7; a weak D match, TRBD2 (6 bases). The CDR3 contains 15 residues. Trimming cost V 4 bases and J 0 bases, with 13 bases left between them. CDR3 amino acids: CASSSLAASSYEQYF. CDR3 nucleotides: TGTGCCAGCAGTTCATTAGCGGCAAGCTCCTACGAGCAGTACTTC.

Ten or more counts support this clonotype. The rearrangement uses TRBV15 and TRBJ1-1; D is possibly TRBD1 (5 bases). This CDR3 spans 13 amino acids. Germline V gives CDR1 LNHNV, CDR2 YYDKDF (reference sequence). Trimming stripped 1 base from V and 11 bases from J, with 14 bases between. The CDR3 is CATSRGLRGGAFF. CDR3 bases: TGTGCCACCAGCAGAGGACTACGGGGGGGGGCTTTCTTT.

This clonotype has at least ten counts. The rearrangement links TRBV11-3 to TRBJ2-1; tentatively, D is TRBD2 (6 bases). The CDR3 extends over 15 amino acids. Trimming stripped 3 bases from V and 5 bases from J, with 14 bases between. Germline lookup yields CDR1 SGHNT and CDR2 YENEEA. The CDR3 is CASSLGGINNNEQFF. CDR3 coding DNA: TGTGCCAGCAGCTTGGGCGGGATAAATAACAATGAGCAGTTCTTC.

This clonotype was seen at least ten times. CDR3 sequence (DNA): TGTGCCAGCAGCTTGCCGGGACTAGCGGGAGGAAATGAGCAGTTCTTC. The encoded protein is CASSLPGLAGGNEQFF. The J gene is TRBJ2-1, the V gene TRBV5-6; the match to TRBD2 covers 15 bases. The CDR3 loop spans 16 amino acids. J was trimmed by 7 bases and V by 1 base; bases with no gene match: 3. CDR1 and CDR2 (germline): SGHDT, YYEEEE.

This clonotype was counted at least ten times. The J gene is TRBJ1-1, the V gene TRBV18; 9 bases agree with TRBD1. From germline, CDR1 is KGHSH and CDR2 LQKENI. This CDR3 region has 14 residues. The ends lost 3 bases at V and 6 bases at J; junction bases unmatched: 5. CDR3 region: CASSPGQGIPEAFF. As DNA, the CDR3 is TGTGCCAGCTCACCCGGACAGGGGATCCCTGAAGCTTTCTTT.

This clonotype has just a few counts. The chain recombines TRBV10-2 with TRBJ2-7; 10 nucleotides line up with TRBD2. V lost 0 bases to trimming and J lost 2 bases; unmatched junction nucleotides: 4. Germline CDR1 reads WSHSY; CDR2 reads SAAADI. CDR3 length: 16 residues. The CDR3 protein is CASSESGLAATYEQYF. The CDR3 DNA follows: TGCGCCAGCAGTGAGTCTGGACTAGCGGCTACCTACGAGCAGTACTTC.

This clonotype was observed many times. The genes are TRBV20-1 and TRBJ1-1; D is possibly TRBD1 (5 bases). V gave up 3 bases and J gave up 6 bases, with 11 bases separating them. The CDR3 length is 12 residues. The germline V gene has CDR1 DFQATT and CDR2 SNEGSKA (reference sequence). The CDR3 reads CSARGGSAEAFF. In nucleotides, the CDR3 is TGCAGTGCTAGGGGGGGATCGGCTGAAGCTTTCTTT.

This clonotype was counted ten times or more. The CDR3: CSARKAGGPTDTQYF. The CDR3 nucleotides read TGCAGTGCTAGAAAAGCGGGAGGGCCGACAGATACGCAGTATTTT. The rearrangement uses TRBV20-1 and TRBJ2-3; 10 bases agree with TRBD2. There are 15 residues in the CDR3. The J segment lost 3 bases and the V segment lost 2 bases, leaving 5 bases of the junction unmatched. CDR1 is DFQATT and CDR2 is SNEGSKA in the germline V gene (reference sequence).

The chain uses TRBV7-3 and TRBJ2-3; D may be TRBD1 (5 bases). The V and J ends lost 5 bases and 0 bases respectively, with 12 bases between them. Germline loops: CDR1 SGHTA, CDR2 FQGTGA. The CDR3 extends over 15 amino acids. As DNA, the CDR3 is TGTGCCAGCAGCCCCCAGGGCCGTAGCACAGATACGCAGTATTTT. It specifies CASSPQGRSTDTQYF.

V is TRBV6-2 or TRBV6-3 and J is TRBJ1-2; tentative D call: TRBD1 (5 bases). Germline values: CDR1 MNHEY, CDR2 SVGEGT. The ends were cut back, 2 bases at V and 2 bases at J, with 12 bases in the middle. CDR3 length: 15 amino acids. CDR3 DNA sequence: TGTGCCAGCAGTTACGGCGACAGAAGAAACTATGGCTACACCTTC. Protein product: CASSYGDRRNYGYTF.

This clonotype was seen many times. V gene TRBV12-5 combines with J gene TRBJ2-1, with 11 bases fitting TRBD2. J was trimmed by 10 bases and V by 1 base; bases with no gene match: 9. This CDR3 has 16 amino acids. CDR1 is LGHNT, CDR2 FRNRAP, per germline. CDR3 DNA sequence: TGTGCTAGTGGTTTGGCCGGGACTAGCGGAGGGGGGGAGCAGTTCTTC. Its protein is CASGLAGTSGGGEQFF. Together with reference TRBV12-5 and TRBJ2-1, the CDR3 gives the full variable domain: DARVTQTPRHKVTEMGQEVTMRCQPILGHNTVFWYRQTMMQGLELLAYFRNRAPLDDSGMPKDRFSAEMPDATLATLKIQPSEPRDSAVYFCASGLAGTSGGGEQFFGPGTRLTVL.

The rearrangement joins TRBV29-1 to TRBJ1-1, with D perhaps TRBD1 (5 bases). Trimming pared 5 bases from V and 10 bases from J, leaving 23 bases between. The CDR3 is made up of 14 amino acids. Germline V gene lookup returns CDR1 SQVTM and CDR2 ANQGSEA. The CDR3 spells CSVHKTGDGSGAFF. The DNA of the CDR3 is TGCAGCGTTCACAAGACCGGGGACGGCTCAGGAGCTTTCTTT. Full variable domain (remainder filled in from reference TRBV29-1 and TRBJ1-1): SAVISQKPSRDICQRGTSLTIQCQVDSQVTMMFWYRQQPGQSLTLIATANQGSEATYESGFVIDKFPISRPNLTFSTLTVSNMSPEDSSIYLCSVHKTGDGSGAFFGQGTRLTVV.

This clonotype was recorded many times. The chain combines TRBV12-3 or TRBV12-4 with TRBJ1-2; 8 bases agree with TRBD1. The CDR3 contains 13 residues. Trimming cost V 6 bases and J 8 bases; bases outside gene matches: 8. This chain's CDR3 is CASSPGGAIGYTF. For the CDR3, the DNA is TGTGCCAGCAGCCCAGGGGGCGCGATAGGCTACACCTTC.

This clonotype was recorded at least ten times. V usage is TRBV7-2 and J usage is TRBJ2-3, with D perhaps TRBD2 (7 bases). The germline gives CDR1 SGHTA, CDR2 FQGNSA. The CDR3 extends over 17 amino acids. The V gene lost 6 bases and the J gene lost 0 bases, with 19 bases spanning the gap. Here the CDR3 DNA reads TGTGCCAGCAGACCGGGGGGCGGGAGAGAAAGCACAGATACGCAGTATTTT. It translates to CASRPGGGRESTDTQYF.